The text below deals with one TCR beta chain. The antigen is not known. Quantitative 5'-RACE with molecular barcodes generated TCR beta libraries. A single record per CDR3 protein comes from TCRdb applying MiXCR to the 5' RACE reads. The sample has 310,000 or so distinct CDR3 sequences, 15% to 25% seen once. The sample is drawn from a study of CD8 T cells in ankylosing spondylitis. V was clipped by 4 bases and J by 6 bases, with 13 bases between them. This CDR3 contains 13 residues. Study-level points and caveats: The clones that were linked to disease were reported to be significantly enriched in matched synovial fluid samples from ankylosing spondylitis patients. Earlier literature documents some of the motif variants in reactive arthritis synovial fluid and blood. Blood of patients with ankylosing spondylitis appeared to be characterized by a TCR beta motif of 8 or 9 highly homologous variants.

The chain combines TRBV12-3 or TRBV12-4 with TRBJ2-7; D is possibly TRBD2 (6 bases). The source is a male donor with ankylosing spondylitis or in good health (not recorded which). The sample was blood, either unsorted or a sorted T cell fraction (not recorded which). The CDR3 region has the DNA TGTGCCAGCAGTTCTTGGGAGGTGGGCGAGCAGTACGTC. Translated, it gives CASSSWEVGEQYV.